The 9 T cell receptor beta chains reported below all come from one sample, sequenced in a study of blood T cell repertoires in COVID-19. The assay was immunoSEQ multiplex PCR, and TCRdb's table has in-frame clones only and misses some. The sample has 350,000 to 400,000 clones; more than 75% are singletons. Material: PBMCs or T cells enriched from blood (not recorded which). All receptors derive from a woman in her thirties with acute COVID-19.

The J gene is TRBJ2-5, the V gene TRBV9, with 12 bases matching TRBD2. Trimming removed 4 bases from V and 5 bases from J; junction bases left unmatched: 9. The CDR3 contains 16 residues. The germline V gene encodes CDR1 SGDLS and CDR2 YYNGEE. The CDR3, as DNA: TGTGCCAGCAGCATTAGTCCGGGACTAGCGGGTGAGACCCAGTACTTC. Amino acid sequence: CASSISPGLAGETQYF.

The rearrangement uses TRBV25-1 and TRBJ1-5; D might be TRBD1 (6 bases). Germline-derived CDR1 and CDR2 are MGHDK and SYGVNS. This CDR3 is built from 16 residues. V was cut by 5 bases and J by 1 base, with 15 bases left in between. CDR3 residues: CASSKDGGQSNQPQHF. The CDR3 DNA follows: TGTGCCAGCAGTAAGGATGGGGGACAAAGCAATCAGCCCCAGCATTTT.

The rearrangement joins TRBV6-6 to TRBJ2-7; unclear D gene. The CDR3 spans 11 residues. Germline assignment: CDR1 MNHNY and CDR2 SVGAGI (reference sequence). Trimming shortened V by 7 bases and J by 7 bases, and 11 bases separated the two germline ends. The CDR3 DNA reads TGTGCCAGCACGGCGGAACTTGAGCAGTACTTC. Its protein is CASTAELEQYF.

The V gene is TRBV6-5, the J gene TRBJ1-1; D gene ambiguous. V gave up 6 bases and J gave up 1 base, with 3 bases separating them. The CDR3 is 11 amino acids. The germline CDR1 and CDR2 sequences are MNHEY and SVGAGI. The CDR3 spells CASSSNTEAFF. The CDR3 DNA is TGTGCCAGCAGCTCGAACACTGAAGCTTTCTTT.

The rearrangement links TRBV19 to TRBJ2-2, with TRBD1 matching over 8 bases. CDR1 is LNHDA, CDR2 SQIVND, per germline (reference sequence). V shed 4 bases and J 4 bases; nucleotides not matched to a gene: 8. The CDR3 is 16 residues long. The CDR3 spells CASSTSDRGGTGELFF. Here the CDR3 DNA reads TGTGCCAGTAGTACATCCGACAGGGGTGGCACCGGGGAGCTGTTTTTT.

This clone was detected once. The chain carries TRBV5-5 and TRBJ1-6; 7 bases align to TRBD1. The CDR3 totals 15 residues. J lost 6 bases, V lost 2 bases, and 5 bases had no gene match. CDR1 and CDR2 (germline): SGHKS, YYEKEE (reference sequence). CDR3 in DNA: TGTGCCAGCAGCTTAACAGGGGTGGGTAATTCACCCCTCCACTTT. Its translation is CASSLTGVGNSPLHF.

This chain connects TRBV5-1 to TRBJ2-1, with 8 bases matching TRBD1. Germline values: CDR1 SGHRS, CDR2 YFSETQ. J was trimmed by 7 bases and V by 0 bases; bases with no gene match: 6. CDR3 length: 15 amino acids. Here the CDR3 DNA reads TGCGCCAGCAGCTTGGGGCAGGGGGCTTGGAATGAGCAGTTCTTC. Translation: CASSLGQGAWNEQFF.

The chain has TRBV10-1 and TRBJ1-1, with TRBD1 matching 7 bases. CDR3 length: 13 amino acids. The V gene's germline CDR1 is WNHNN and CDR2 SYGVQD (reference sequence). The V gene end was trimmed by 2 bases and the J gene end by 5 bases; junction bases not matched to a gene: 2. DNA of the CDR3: TGCGCCAGCAGTGAGGAGACAGGGACTGAAGCTTTCTTT. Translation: CASSEETGTEAFF.

The CDR3 nucleotides read TGTGCCAGCAGCCCGGGACATTTTGAGCTGTTTTTT. It is translated as CASSPGHFELFF. This sequence joins TRBV7-8 and TRBJ1-4, with D perhaps matching TRBD1 (6 bases). Trimming removed 5 bases from V and 14 bases from J, with 15 bases in between. CDR3 size: 12 residues. CDR1 SGHVS and CDR2 FQNEAQ come from the germline V gene. The whole variable domain, remainder taken from reference TRBV7-8 and TRBJ1-4, is GAGVSQSPRYKVAKRGQDVALRCDPISGHVSLFWYQQALGQGPEFLTYFQNEAQLDKSGLPSDRFFAERPEGSVSTLKIQRTQQEDSAVYLCASSPGHFELFFGSGTQLSVL.